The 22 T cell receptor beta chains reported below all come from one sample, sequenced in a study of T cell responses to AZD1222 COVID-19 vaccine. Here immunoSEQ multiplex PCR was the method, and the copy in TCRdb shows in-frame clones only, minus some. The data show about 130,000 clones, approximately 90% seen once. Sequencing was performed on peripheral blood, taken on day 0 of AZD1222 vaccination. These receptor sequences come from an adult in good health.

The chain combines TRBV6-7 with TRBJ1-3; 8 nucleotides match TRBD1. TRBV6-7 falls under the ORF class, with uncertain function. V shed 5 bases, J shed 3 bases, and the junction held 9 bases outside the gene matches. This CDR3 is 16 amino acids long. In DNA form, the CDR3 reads TGTGCCAGCAGTCACGACGGACAGGGCGATGGAAACACCATATATTTT. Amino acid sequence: CASSHDGQGDGNTIYF.

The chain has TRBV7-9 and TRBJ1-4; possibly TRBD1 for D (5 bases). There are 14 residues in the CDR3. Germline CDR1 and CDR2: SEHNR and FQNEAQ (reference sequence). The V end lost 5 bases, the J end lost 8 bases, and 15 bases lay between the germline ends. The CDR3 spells CASSPSGVGEKLFF. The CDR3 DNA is TGTGCCAGCAGCCCATCGGGGGTTGGCGAAAAACTGTTTTTT.

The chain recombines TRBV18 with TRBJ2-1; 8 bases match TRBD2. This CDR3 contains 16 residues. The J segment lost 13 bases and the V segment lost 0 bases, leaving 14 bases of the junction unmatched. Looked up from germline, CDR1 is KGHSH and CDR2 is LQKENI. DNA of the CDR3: TGTGCCAGCTCACCACCGGGCGGGGGGTCCCCCGAACTCCAGTTCTTC. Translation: CASSPPGGGSPELQFF. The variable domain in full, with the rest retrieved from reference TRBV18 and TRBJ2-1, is NAGVMQNPRHLVRRRGQEARLRCSPMKGHSHVYWYRQLPEEGLKFMVYLQKENIIDESGMPKERFSAEFPKEGPSILRIQQVVRGDSAAYFCASSPPGGGSPELQFFGPGTRLTVL.

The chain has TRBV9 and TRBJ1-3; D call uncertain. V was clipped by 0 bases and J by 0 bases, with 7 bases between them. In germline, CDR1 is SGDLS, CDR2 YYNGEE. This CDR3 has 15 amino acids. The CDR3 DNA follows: TGTGCCAGCAGCGTAGGGCCGGACTCTGGAAACACCATATATTTT. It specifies CASSVGPDSGNTIYF. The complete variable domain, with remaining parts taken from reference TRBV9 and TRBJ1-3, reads DSGVTQTPKHLITATGQRVTLRCSPRSGDLSVYWYQQSLDQGLQFLIQYYNGEERAKGNILERFSAQQFPDLHSELNLSSLELGDSALYFCASSVGPDSGNTIYFGEGSWLTVV.

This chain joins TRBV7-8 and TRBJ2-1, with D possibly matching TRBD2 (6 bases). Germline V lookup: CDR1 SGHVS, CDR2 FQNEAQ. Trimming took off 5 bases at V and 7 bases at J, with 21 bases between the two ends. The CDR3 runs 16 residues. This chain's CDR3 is CASSPLHAGAGNEQFF. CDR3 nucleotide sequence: TGTGCCAGCAGCCCCCTCCACGCGGGTGCGGGAAATGAGCAGTTCTTC. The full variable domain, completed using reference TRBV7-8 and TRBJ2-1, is GAGVSQSPRYKVAKRGQDVALRCDPISGHVSLFWYQQALGQGPEFLTYFQNEAQLDKSGLPSDRFFAERPEGSVSTLKIQRTQQEDSAVYLCASSPLHAGAGNEQFFGPGTRLTVL.

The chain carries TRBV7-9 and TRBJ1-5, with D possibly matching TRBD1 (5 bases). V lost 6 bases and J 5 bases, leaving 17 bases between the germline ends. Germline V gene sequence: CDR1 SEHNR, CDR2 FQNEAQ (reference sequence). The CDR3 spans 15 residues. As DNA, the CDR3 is TGTGCCAGCAGTGGGTCAGGGCCCGTTGATCAGCCCCAGCATTTT. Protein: CASSGSGPVDQPQHF.

CDR3: CASFDRVAETQYF. The CDR3 bases are TGTGCCAGCTTCGACAGGGTGGCGGAGACCCAGTACTTC. This chain connects TRBV27 to TRBJ2-5; 7 positions agree with TRBD1. Losses at the gene ends were 8 bases for V and 5 bases for J; bases not matched to a gene: 8. This CDR3 is 13 amino acids long. Germline CDR1 and CDR2: MNHEY and SMNVEV (reference sequence).

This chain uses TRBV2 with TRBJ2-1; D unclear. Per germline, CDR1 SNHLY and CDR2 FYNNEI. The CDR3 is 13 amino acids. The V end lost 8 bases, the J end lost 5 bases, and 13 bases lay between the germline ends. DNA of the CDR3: TGTGCCAGCGCGGCAGACCTAGACAATGAGCAGTTCTTC. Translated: CASAADLDNEQFF.

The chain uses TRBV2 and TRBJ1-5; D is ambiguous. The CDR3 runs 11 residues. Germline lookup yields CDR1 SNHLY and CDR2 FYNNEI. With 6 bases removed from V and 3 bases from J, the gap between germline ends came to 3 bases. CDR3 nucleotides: TGTGCCAGCAGGACCAATCAGCCCCAGCATTTT. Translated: CASRTNQPQHF.

CDR3 protein: CASKSDRGPSEQYF. The DNA for the CDR3 is TGTGCCAGCAAATCGGACAGGGGGCCGAGCGAGCAGTACTTC. This sequence joins TRBV2 and TRBJ2-7, with TRBD1 matching 11 bases. The CDR3 runs 14 residues. Germline assignment: CDR1 SNHLY and CDR2 FYNNEI. After removal of 7 bases from V and 6 bases from J, the junction contained 8 bases not matched to a gene.

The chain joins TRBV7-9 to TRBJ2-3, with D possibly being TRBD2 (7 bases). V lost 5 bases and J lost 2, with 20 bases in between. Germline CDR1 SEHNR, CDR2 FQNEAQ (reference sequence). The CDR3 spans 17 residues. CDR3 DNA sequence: TGTGCCAGCAGCCCGAGGGGGGGCGACCCGTTCACAGATACGCAGTATTTT. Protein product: CASSPRGGDPFTDTQYF.

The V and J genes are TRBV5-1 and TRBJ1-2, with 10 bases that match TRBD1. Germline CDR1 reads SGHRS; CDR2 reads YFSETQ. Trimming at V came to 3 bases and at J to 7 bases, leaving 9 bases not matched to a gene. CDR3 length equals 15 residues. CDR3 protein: CASSSGTGALSGYTF. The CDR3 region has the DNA TGCGCCAGCAGCTCCGGGACAGGGGCGCTTAGTGGCTACACCTTC.

The CDR3 bases are TGTGCCAGCAGTTTAGTACTGCTGAACACTGAAGCTTTCTTT. Its translation: CASSLVLLNTEAFF. The chain combines TRBV27 with TRBJ1-1, with D uncertain. The germline CDR1 and CDR2 sequences are MNHEY and SMNVEV (reference sequence). The V and J ends lost 2 bases and 0 bases respectively, with 7 bases between them. The CDR3 extends over 14 amino acids.

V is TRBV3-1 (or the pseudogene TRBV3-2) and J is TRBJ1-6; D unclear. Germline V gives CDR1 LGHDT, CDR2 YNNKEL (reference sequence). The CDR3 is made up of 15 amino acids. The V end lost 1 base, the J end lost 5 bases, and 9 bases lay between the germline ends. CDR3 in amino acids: CASSQGTTNNSPLHF. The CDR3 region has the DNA TGTGCCAGCAGCCAAGGAACGACAAATAATTCACCCCTCCACTTT.

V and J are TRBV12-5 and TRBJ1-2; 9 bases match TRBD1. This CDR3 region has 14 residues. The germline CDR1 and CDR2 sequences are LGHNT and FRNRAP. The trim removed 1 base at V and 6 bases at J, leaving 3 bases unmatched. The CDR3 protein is CASGLGWTGDGYTF. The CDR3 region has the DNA TGTGCTAGTGGTTTGGGATGGACAGGGGATGGCTACACCTTC.

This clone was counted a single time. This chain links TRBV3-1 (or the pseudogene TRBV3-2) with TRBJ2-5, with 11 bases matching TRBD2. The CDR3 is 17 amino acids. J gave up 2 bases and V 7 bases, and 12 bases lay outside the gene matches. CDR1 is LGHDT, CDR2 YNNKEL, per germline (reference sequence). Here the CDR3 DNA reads TGTGCCAGCAACCTCCTATCTAGCGGGGGGATACAAGAGACCCAGTACTTC. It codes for CASNLLSSGGIQETQYF.

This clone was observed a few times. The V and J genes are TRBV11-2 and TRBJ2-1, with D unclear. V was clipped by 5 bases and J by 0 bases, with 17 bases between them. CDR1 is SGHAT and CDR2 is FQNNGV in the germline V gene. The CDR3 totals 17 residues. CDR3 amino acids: CASSQTLPLSSYNEQFF. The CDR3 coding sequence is TGTGCCAGCAGCCAAACCCTCCCGCTGAGCTCCTACAATGAGCAGTTCTTC.

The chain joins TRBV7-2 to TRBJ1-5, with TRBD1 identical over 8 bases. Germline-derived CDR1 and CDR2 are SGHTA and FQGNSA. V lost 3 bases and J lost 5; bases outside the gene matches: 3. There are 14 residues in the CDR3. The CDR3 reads CASSFFRGHQPQHF. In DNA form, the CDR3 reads TGTGCCAGCAGCTTTTTCAGGGGGCATCAGCCCCAGCATTTT.

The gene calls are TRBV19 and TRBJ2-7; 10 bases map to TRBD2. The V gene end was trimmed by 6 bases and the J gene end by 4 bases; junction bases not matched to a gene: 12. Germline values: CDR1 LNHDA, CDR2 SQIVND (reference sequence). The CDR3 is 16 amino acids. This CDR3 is CASRDRASGGQYEQYF. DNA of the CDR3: TGTGCCAGTAGAGATCGGGCTAGCGGGGGACAATACGAGCAGTACTTC.

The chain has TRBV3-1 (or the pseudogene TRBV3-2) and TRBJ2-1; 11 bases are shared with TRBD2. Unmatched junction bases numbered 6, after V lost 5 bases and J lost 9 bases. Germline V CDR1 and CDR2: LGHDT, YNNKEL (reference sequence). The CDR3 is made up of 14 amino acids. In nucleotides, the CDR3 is TGTGCCAGCAGCATTAGCGGGGGGGCCGCTGAGCAGTTCTTC. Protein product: CASSISGGAAEQFF.

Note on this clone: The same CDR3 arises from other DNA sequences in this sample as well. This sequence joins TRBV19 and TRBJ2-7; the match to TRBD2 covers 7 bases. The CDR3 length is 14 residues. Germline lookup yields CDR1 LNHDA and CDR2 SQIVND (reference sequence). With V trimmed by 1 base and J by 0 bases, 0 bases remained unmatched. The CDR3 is CASSIAGGSYEQYF. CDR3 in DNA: TGTGCCAGTAGTATAGCGGGGGGCTCCTACGAGCAGTACTTC. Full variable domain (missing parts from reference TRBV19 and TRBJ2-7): DGGITQSPKYLFRKEGQNVTLSCEQNLNHDAMYWYRQDPGQGLRLIYYSQIVNDFQKGDIAEGYSVSREKKESFPLTVTSAQKNPTAFYLCASSIAGGSYEQYFGPGTRLTVT.

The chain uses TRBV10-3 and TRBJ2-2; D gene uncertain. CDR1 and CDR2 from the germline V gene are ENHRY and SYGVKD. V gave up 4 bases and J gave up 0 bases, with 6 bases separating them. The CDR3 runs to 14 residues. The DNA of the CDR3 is TGTGCCATCAGTGGAACGGCGAACACCGGGGAGCTGTTTTTT. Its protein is CAISGTANTGELFF.